These 13 T cell receptor beta chains were all obtained from the same sample, sequenced in a study of T cell repertoires in ileal Crohn's disease. The protocol was immunoSEQ multiplex PCR, while the TCRdb copy is restricted to in-frame clones and leaves out a portion. Among roughly 13,000 clones listed, around four fifths were seen once. Sequencing was carried out using ileal tissue. These TCRs come from an adult with Crohn's disease.

The gene calls are TRBV14 and TRBJ1-2; 7 bases match TRBD1. This CDR3 contains 14 residues. Germline-derived CDR1 and CDR2 are SGHDN and FVKESK. V was clipped by 4 bases and J by 8 bases; unmatched bases: 10. In nucleotides, the CDR3 is TGTGCCAGCAGCCGTACCGACAGGGAGGCGGGCTACACCTTC. The encoded protein is CASSRTDREAGYTF. The whole variable domain, filled in from reference TRBV14 and TRBJ1-2, reads EAGVTQFPSHSVIEKGQTVTLRCDPISGHDNLYWYRRVMGKEIKFLLHFVKESKQDESGMPNNRFLAERTGGTYSTLKVQPAELEDSGVYFCASSRTDREAGYTFGSGTRLTVV.

This sequence joins TRBV4-2 and TRBJ1-1; the D is unclear. The CDR3 has 15 amino acids. V shed 2 bases and J shed 0 bases, with 10 bases lying between them. Germline CDR1 and CDR2: LGHNA and YNFKEQ. The CDR3 is CASSQLQNMNTEAFF. The CDR3 bases are TGTGCCAGCAGCCAATTACAGAATATGAACACTGAAGCTTTCTTT.

V and J are TRBV5-6 and TRBJ1-1, with TRBD1 as a possible D gene (5 bases). Trimming left V 3 bases short and J 0 bases short, with 9 bases between. Germline loops: CDR1 SGHDT, CDR2 YYEEEE. The CDR3 is 14 amino acids. CDR3 DNA sequence: TGTGCCAGCAGCTCTGGACATCTGAACACTGAAGCTTTCTTT. This translates into CASSSGHLNTEAFF.

This chain connects TRBV10-3 to TRBJ1-5; TRBD1 matches 10 bases. The CDR3 runs 14 residues. The V and J ends lost 8 bases and 3 bases, in that order; junction bases with no gene match: 4. Germline V gene data show CDR1 as ENHRY and CDR2 as SYGVKD. In nucleotides, the CDR3 is TGTGCCATCGGGACAGGGGATGCCAATCAGCCCCAGCATTTT. It encodes CAIGTGDANQPQHF.

This chain joins TRBV7-2 and TRBJ1-2, with no clear D. There are 13 residues in the CDR3. The germline gives CDR1 SGHTA, CDR2 FQGNSA. V was shortened by 6 bases and J by 2 bases, with 10 bases between the two germline ends. The CDR3 loop is CASSPTANYGYTF. CDR3 DNA: TGTGCCAGCAGTCCTACAGCAAACTATGGCTACACCTTC.

The V and J genes are TRBV5-4 and TRBJ2-2; weak D call: TRBD2 (6 bases). Trimming removed 4 bases from V and 3 bases from J, with 16 bases in between. CDR1 is SGHNT, CDR2 YYREEE, per germline (reference sequence). This CDR3 spans 16 amino acids. CDR3 sequence reads: CASSEATRADTGELFF. DNA for the CDR3: TGTGCCAGCAGCGAAGCGACTAGGGCGGACACCGGGGAGCTGTTTTTT.

This sequence joins TRBV4-1 and TRBJ2-7; a weak D match, TRBD2 (6 bases). Germline V gene lookup returns CDR1 MGHRA and CDR2 YSYEKL. The ends were cut back, 0 bases at V and 7 bases at J, with 19 bases in the middle. CDR3 length equals 16 residues. This chain's CDR3 is CASSQEVLADPGEQYF. CDR3 sequence (DNA): TGCGCCAGCAGCCAAGAGGTATTAGCGGACCCGGGGGAGCAGTACTTC.

The chain employs TRBV5-1 and TRBJ1-4; D call uncertain. V was trimmed by 5 bases and J by 0 bases, leaving 14 bases between them. The CDR3 covers 16 residues. Germline assignment: CDR1 SGHRS and CDR2 YFSETQ. CDR3 in DNA: TGCGCCAGCAGTGTGGGCGGGCCCCCAACTAATGAAAAACTGTTTTTT. It codes for CASSVGGPPTNEKLFF.

This rearrangement joins TRBV6-1 to TRBJ1-5; 11 nucleotides line up with TRBD1. In germline, CDR1 is MNHNS, CDR2 SASEGT. The trim removed 4 bases at V and 5 bases at J, leaving 4 bases unmatched. CDR3 length equals 15 residues. The CDR3, as DNA: TGTGCCAGCAGTGGGACAGGGGGCGCGTATCAGCCCCAGCATTTT. Translating it yields CASSGTGGAYQPQHF.

This clone was observed a handful of times. The V call is TRBV4-1, the J call TRBJ2-3; tentatively, D is TRBD2 (6 bases). The CDR3 totals 17 residues. Germline V gene data show CDR1 as MGHRA and CDR2 as YSYEKL. The V end lost 0 bases, the J end lost 5 bases, and 18 bases lay between the germline ends. CDR3 region: CASSQEFGTGGEDTQYF. CDR3 in DNA: TGCGCCAGCAGCCAAGAGTTTGGTACAGGAGGGGAAGATACGCAGTATTTT.

The chain couples TRBV27 to TRBJ2-1; D gene unclear. CDR3 length equals 13 residues. Germline lookup yields CDR1 MNHEY and CDR2 SMNVEV (reference sequence). V was shortened by 6 bases and J by 8 bases, with 14 bases between the two germline ends. The chain's CDR3 is CASSHDFGDEQFF. CDR3 bases: TGTGCCAGCAGCCATGATTTCGGAGATGAGCAGTTCTTC.

This clone was seen a few times. The chain employs TRBV7-3 and TRBJ2-1; D perhaps matches TRBD1 (5 bases). The CDR3 totals 14 residues. Germline V gene sequence: CDR1 SGHTA, CDR2 FQGTGA. Trimming removed 5 bases from V and 7 bases from J, with 15 bases in between. The CDR3 DNA is TGTGCCAGCAGCCCCTCCCCAGGGAATAATGAGCAGTTCTTC. As protein: CASSPSPGNNEQFF.

The chain is built from TRBV25-1 and TRBJ2-2; tentative D call: TRBD2 (5 bases). V was shortened by 4 bases and J by 2 bases, with 8 bases between the two germline ends. The germline CDR1 and CDR2 sequences are MGHDK and SYGVNS. The length of the CDR3 is 14 residues. The CDR3 nucleotides read TGTGCCAGCAGTGGGGAGCCTAACACCGGGGAGCTGTTTTTT. It specifies CASSGEPNTGELFF.